A selection of T cell receptor beta chains follows, all from one sample in a study of cytomegalovirus exposure and HLA in healthy donors. Data came from immunoSEQ multiplex PCR; TCRdb stores just in-frame clones and leaves some out. In the table there are 110,000 or so clones, around 75% of which are singletons. The material sequenced was PBMCs. These receptors all come from a middle-aged woman in good health and CMV-seropositive. The CDR3 runs from the conserved cysteine through the conserved F or W. A D gene is named only where the DNA matches it firmly. For some rows the clone size is stated as once, few or many, or as a class when expanded; others skip it.

TRBJ2-1,.,.,TRBV30,TGTGCCTGGAGTGCAGGGGGGAGATACAATGAGCAGTTCTTC,CAWSAGGRYNEQFF
TRBJ2-1,.,TRBD1,TRBV11-3,TGTGCCAGCAGCTCTACCGGGACAGGGGTCGATGAGCAGTTCTTC,CASSSTGTGVDEQFF
TRBJ2-1,.,TRBD2,TRBV4-3,TGCGCCAGCAGCCCCCAGGGGACTAGCGGGGGGAACAATGAGCAGTTCTTC,CASSPQGTSGGNNEQFF
TRBJ2-7,few,.,TRBV11-2,TGTGCCAGCAGCCGGGACTCGCCCTCCTACGAGCAGTACTTC,CASSRDSPSYEQYF
TRBJ2-7,once,TRBD2,TRBV25-1,TGTGCCAGCAGCCCGAGGACTAGCGGGAGTGGGGAGCAGTACTTC,CASSPRTSGSGEQYF
TRBJ2-5,many,TRBD2,TRBV19,TGTGCGGTCAGGACTAGCGAGCCAGAGACCCAGTACTTC,CAVRTSEPETQYF
TRBJ2-3,.,TRBD2,TRBV6-1,TGTGCCAGCAGTGAAGCCCCCGGGGGGGGTACCACAGATACGCAGTATTTT,CASSEAPGGGTTDTQYF
TRBJ2-5,.,.,TRBV5-1,TGCGCCAGCAGCTTGGAGTTGATGGAAGCGGGGACCCAGTACTTC,CASSLELMEAGTQYF
TRBJ1-1,.,TRBD1,TRBV18,TGTGCCAGCTCACCACCTCCAGGGGGCACTGAAGCTTTCTTT,CASSPPPGGTEAFF
TRBJ1-3,.,.,TRBV7-6,TGTGCCAGCAGCTTAGCGCTCACGGCAACTCGGGGGGGAAACACCATATATTTT,CASSLALTATRGGNTIYF
TRBJ2-5,.,TRBD2,TRBV4-3,TGCGCCAGCAGCCAGGGGGCTAGCGGGGGGTTTGGGGAGACCCAGTACTTC,CASSQGASGGFGETQYF
TRBJ2-5,.,.,TRBV5-1,TGCGCCAGCAGCCTCCGGGGGTGGCAAGAGACCCAGTACTTC,CASSLRGWQETQYF
TRBJ2-5,.,.,TRBV6-5,TGTGCCAGCAGCCCCGGGGGACTCGAGACCCAGTACTTC,CASSPGGLETQYF
TRBJ1-2,few,.,TRBV19,TGTGCCAGTAGTATAGGGGAGTTTCGCCTGTATGGCTACACCTTC,CASSIGEFRLYGYTF
TRBJ1-1,.,.,TRBV7-9,TGTGCCAGCAGCTACACGACAGGTCGGTCCACTGAAGCTTTCTTT,CASSYTTGRSTEAFF
TRBJ1-2,.,TRBD1,TRBV30,TGTGCCTGGAGCGGGGGGACAGGGGATGGCTACACCTTC,CAWSGGTGDGYTF
TRBJ2-7,.,TRBD2,TRBV6-5,TGTGCCACCTCGTTTGGCGGGGGGGCTTCCTACGAGCAGTACTTC,CATSFGGGASYEQYF
TRBJ1-2,.,TRBD1,TRBV6-5,TGTGCCAGCGTACCCAACGTCGGGACAGGGGTTGGCTACACCTTC,CASVPNVGTGVGYTF
TRBJ1-1,.,.,TRBV28,TGTGCCAGCAGTTCGCCGGACATTTGGGGAGCTTTCTTT,CASSSPDIWGAFF
TRBJ2-1,.,.,TRBV30,TGTGCCTGGAGTGGGCCCGGGTTAGTGGTCAACAATGAGCAGTTCTTC,CAWSGPGLVVNNEQFF
TRBJ2-1,.,TRBD2,TRBV19,TGTGCCAGTAGTACCGGGACTAGCGGGAGGGGGGAGCAGTTCTTC,CASSTGTSGRGEQFF
TRBJ1-2,once,.,TRBV9,TGTGCCAGCAGCAAGTCGACAGCCAACTATGGCTACACCTTC,CASSKSTANYGYTF
TRBJ2-7,once,.,TRBV28,TGTGCCAGCAGTTTGAGCCCCTTAACCTACGAGCAGTACTTC,CASSLSPLTYEQYF
TRBJ2-3,.,.,TRBV6-5,TGTGCCAGCAGGGGCGGGGTAGATACGCAGTATTTT,CASRGGVDTQYF
TRBJ2-7,.,.,TRBV9,TGTGCCAGCAGCGTAGCTGCCCTAGCTTTCCCCTACGAGCAGTACTTC,CASSVAALAFPYEQYF
TRBJ1-1,.,.,TRBV7-2,TGTGCCAGCAGCCCGGTCGCGAACACTGAAGCTTTCTTT,CASSPVANTEAFF
TRBJ2-5,.,.,TRBV6-4,TGTGCCAGCAGGGGGGCCGGGACGGGACAAGAGACCCAGTACTTC,CASRGAGTGQETQYF
TRBJ2-3,once,.,TRBV7-9,TGTGCCAGCAGCCCGAGGGAAGGGCAGGTCCCAAGGGTGGATACGCAGTATTTT,CASSPREGQVPRVDTQYF
TRBJ2-2,few,.,TRBV10-2,TGCGCCAGCCAGGAGGGCAGGGTTTGGACCGGGGAGCTGTTTTTT,CASQEGRVWTGELFF
TRBJ1-1,.,TRBD1,TRBV11-2,TGTGCCAGCAGCCCGCTTGGAAACGTTGACAGGGGAAACACTGAAGCTTTCTTT,CASSPLGNVDRGNTEAFF
TRBJ2-7,.,TRBD1,TRBV18,TGTGCCAGCTCACCAGGGACAGGGGGCATTCACGAGCAGTACTTC,CASSPGTGGIHEQYF
TRBJ1-1,.,.,TRBV30,TGTGCCTCCCGCGTCGCGGCGAACACTGAAGCTTTCTTT,CASRVAANTEAFF
TRBJ1-1,once,.,TRBV2,TGTGCCAGCAGTGAAAGTCAGGGGAAGAGAACTGAAGCTTTCTTT,CASSESQGKRTEAFF
TRBJ2-6,.,.,TRBV30,TGTGCCTGGAGTGCGATAGTTTTCTCTGGGGCCAACGTCCTGACTTTC,CAWSAIVFSGANVLTF
TRBJ2-7,few,TRBD2,TRBV5-1,TGCGCCAGCAGCTTGAAACTAGCGGGAGTTACGTCCTACGAGCAGTACTTC,CASSLKLAGVTSYEQYF
TRBJ1-2,few,TRBD1,TRBV2,TGTGCCAGCGGACAGGGGGCAGATGGCTACACCTTC,CASGQGADGYTF
TRBJ1-5,.,.,TRBV4-2,TGTGCCAGCAGCCAAGAGCGTGCAGGGCAGAATCAGCCCCAGCATTTT,CASSQERAGQNQPQHF
TRBJ2-7,.,.,TRBV27,TGTGCCAGCAGTTTGACTGGTTTGGAGCAGTACTTC,CASSLTGLEQYF
TRBJ2-1,.,TRBD2,TRBV7-8,TGTGCCAGCAGCTTAATGACTAGCGGGGAGGGCGAGCAGTTCTTC,CASSLMTSGEGEQFF
TRBJ2-1,.,TRBD1,TRBV6-5,TGTGCCAGCAGTTACAGTACAGGGGGGTCCTACAATGAGCAGTTCTTC,CASSYSTGGSYNEQFF
TRBJ2-2,.,.,TRBV29-1,TGCAGCGTTGTTCGGGACACCACCACCGGGGAGCTGTTTTTT,CSVVRDTTTGELFF
TRBJ1-5,.,.,TRBV29-1,TGCAGCGTCCGGGAGGGGCCCACTTTCAATCAGCCCCAGCATTTT,CSVREGPTFNQPQHF
TRBJ1-5,.,TRBD1,TRBV30,TGTGCCTGGAGTGCCGGGACAGATCAGCCCCAGCATTTT,CAWSAGTDQPQHF
TRBJ2-7,.,.,TRBV5-1,TGCGCCAGCAGCTTGACGACAGAGCTGTACGAGCAGTACTTC,CASSLTTELYEQYF
TRBJ2-1,.,.,TRBV7-8,TGTGCCAGCAGCCTGAATACGGGGGAGCAGTTCTTC,CASSLNTGEQFF
TRBJ1-5,.,TRBD1,TRBV13,TGTGCCAGCAGCTCGTCCCATGGACAGGGTGCTCAGCCCCAGCATTTT,CASSSSHGQGAQPQHF
TRBJ2-7,few,.,TRBV28,TGTGCCAGCAGACACCCCTTAATCGAAACCAGCTCCTACGAGCAGTACTTC,CASRHPLIETSSYEQYF
TRBJ2-3,.,.,TRBV7-6,TGTGCCAGCAGCTTAACCAGGGCGGCAGATACGCAGTATTTT,CASSLTRAADTQYF
TRBJ1-5,.,.,TRBV2,TGTGCCAGCAGCCGGGTGAGGGTGGGCAATCAGCCCCAGCATTTT,CASSRVRVGNQPQHF
TRBJ1-4,once,TRBD1,TRBV7-9,TGTGCCAGCAGCTTAGACACCGGGACAGCACTTAATGAAAAACTGTTTTTT,CASSLDTGTALNEKLFF
TRBJ1-2,.,TRBD1,TRBV27,TGTGCCAGCAGTTTCAAAGGGGGCGCTTTCTGGTATGGCTACACCTTC,CASSFKGGAFWYGYTF
TRBJ2-7,.,.,TRBV12-5,TGTGCTAGTGGTTTGGTACGCGGGAACGAGCAGTACTTC,CASGLVRGNEQYF
TRBJ1-2,.,.,TRBV29-1,TGCAGCGTTGAAGATCTCGGGGAGGTGTCTAACTATGGCTACACCTTC,CSVEDLGEVSNYGYTF